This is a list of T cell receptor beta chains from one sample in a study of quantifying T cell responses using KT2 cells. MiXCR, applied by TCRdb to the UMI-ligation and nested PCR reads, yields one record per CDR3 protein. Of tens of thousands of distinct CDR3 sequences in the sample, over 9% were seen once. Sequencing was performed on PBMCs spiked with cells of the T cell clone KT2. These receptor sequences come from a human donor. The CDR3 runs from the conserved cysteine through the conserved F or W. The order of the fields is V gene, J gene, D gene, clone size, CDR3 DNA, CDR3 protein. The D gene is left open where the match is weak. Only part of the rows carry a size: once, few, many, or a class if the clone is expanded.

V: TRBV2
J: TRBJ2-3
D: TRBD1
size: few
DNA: TGTGCCAGCGGGTGGGACAGGGCAGATGAGACAGATACGCAGTATTTT
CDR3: CASGWDRADETDTQYF

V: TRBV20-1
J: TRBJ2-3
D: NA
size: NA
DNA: TGCAGTGCTAGTAATCCCGGTAGTTATTCGGATACGCAGTATTTT
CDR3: CSASNPGSYSDTQYF

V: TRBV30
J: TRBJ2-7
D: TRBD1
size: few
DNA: TGTGCCTTAGACAGGGGGGGAATGGACGAGCAGTACTTC
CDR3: CALDRGGMDEQYF

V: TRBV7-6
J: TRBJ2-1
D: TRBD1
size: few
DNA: TGTGCCAGCAGCTTAAGGGACAGGCTGGGGAGGTCCTACAATGAGCAGTTCTTC
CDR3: CASSLRDRLGRSYNEQFF

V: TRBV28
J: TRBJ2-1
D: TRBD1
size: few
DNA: TGTGCCAGCAGTTCCTCCGGGACAGGGTACAATGAGCAGTTCTTC
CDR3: CASSSSGTGYNEQFF

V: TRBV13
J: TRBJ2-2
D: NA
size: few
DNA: TGTGCCAGCAGCGTATACAGCAACGGGGAGCTGTTTTTT
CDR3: CASSVYSNGELFF

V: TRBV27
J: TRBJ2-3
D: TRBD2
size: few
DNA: TGTGCCAGCACTTTACTAGCGGGGAGCACAGATACGCAGTATTTT
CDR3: CASTLLAGSTDTQYF

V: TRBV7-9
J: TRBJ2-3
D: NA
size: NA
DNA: TGTGCCAGCAGCTCCGCTACAGATACGCAGTATTTT
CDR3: CASSSATDTQYF

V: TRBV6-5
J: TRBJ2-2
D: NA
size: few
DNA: TGTGCCACCGGGGCAGTAAACACCGGGGAGCTGTTTTTT
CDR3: CATGAVNTGELFF

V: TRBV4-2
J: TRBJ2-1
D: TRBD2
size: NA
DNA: TGTGCCAGCAGCCCACGACTAGCGGGAGCAATCCACAATGAGCAGTTCTTC
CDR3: CASSPRLAGAIHNEQFF

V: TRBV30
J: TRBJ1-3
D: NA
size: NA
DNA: TGTGCCTGGAGTGTAGGAGGGGTCGGAAACACCATATATTTT
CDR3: CAWSVGGVGNTIYF

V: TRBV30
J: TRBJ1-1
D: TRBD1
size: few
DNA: TGTGCCTGGGTCCGGCGGGACAGGGGAGTTGAAGCTTTCTTT
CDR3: CAWVRRDRGVEAFF

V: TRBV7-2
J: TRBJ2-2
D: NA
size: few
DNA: TGTGCCAGCAGCTCGGGAGCGGGCACCGGGGAGCTGTTTTTT
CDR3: CASSSGAGTGELFF

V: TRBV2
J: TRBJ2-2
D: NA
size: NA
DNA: TGTGCCAGCAAAACCAAGAACACCGGGGAGCTGTTTTTT
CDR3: CASKTKNTGELFF

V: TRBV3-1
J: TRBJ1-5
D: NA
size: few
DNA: TGTGCCAGCAGCCCTGGGCCGGATCAGCCCCAGCATTTT
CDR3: CASSPGPDQPQHF

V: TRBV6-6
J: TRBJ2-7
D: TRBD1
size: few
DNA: TGTGCCACCACGGGGACAGTCTCCTACGAGCAGTACTTC
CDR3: CATTGTVSYEQYF

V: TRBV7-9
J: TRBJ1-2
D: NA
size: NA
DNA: TGTGCCAGCAGCTTGGGACACTTCTATGGCTACACCTTC
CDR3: CASSLGHFYGYTF

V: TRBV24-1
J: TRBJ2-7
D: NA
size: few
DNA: TGTGCCACCAGTGATTTGAGGACTCCAAGCTCCTACGAGCAGTACTTC
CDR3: CATSDLRTPSSYEQYF

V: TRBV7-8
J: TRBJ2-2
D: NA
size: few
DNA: TGTGCCAGCTCCTTCCAACTACGGACCGGGGAGCTGTTTTTT
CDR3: CASSFQLRTGELFF

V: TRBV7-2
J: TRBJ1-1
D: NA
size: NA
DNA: TGTGCCAGCAGTTATTACGGAGGCATGAACACTGAAGCTTTCTTT
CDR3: CASSYYGGMNTEAFF

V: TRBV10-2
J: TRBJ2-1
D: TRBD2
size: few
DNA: TGCGCCAGCAGTGAGGACGGGGGGGCTGGTAATGAGCAGTTCTTC
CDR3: CASSEDGGAGNEQFF

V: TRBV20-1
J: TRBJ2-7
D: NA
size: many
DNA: TGCAGTGCTAGAAGGGGGAGAAGCAACGAGCAGTACTTC
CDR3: CSARRGRSNEQYF

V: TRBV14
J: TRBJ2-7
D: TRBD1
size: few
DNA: TGTGCCAGCAGCCCGTGGACAGGGGGTGATGAGCAGTACTTC
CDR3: CASSPWTGGDEQYF

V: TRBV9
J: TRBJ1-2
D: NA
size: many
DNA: TGTGCCAGCAGCTCCAGACCCTTCTATGGCTACACCTTC
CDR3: CASSSRPFYGYTF

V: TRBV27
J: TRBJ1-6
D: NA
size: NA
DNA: TGTGCCAGCAGTTTAGGGGCCGTGGTGACGGCCAATTCACCCCTCCACTTT
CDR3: CASSLGAVVTANSPLHF

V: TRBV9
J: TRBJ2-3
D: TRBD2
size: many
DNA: TGTGCCAGCAGCGTCAGTGGACTAGCGGGGACAGATACGCAGTATTTT
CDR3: CASSVSGLAGTDTQYF

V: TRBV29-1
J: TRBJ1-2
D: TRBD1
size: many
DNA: TGCAGCGTAGGGACAGGGTCGGACTATGGCTACACCTTC
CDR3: CSVGTGSDYGYTF

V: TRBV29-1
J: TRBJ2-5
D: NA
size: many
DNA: TGCAGCGTAGGTGGACACCGAAGTGGAGAGACCCAGTACTTC
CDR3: CSVGGHRSGETQYF

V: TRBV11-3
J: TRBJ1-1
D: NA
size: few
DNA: TGTGCCAGCAGCTTATCGGACACTGAAGCTTTCTTT
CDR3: CASSLSDTEAFF

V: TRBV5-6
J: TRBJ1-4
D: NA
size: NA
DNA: TGTGCCAGCACCTTGACCGGTACTAATGAAAAACTGTTTTTT
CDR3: CASTLTGTNEKLFF

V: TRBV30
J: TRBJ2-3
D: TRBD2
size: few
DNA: TGTGCCTGGACTAGCGGGATTGGAGATACGCAGTATTTT
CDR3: CAWTSGIGDTQYF

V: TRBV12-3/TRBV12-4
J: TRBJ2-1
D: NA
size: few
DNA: TGTGCCAGCAGCCTCAGGGGGGGTCGGAATGAGCAGTTCTTC
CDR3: CASSLRGGRNEQFF

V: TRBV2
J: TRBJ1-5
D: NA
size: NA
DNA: TGTGCCAGCAGTGCAGGACGGAGCAATCAGCCCCAGCATTTT
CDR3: CASSAGRSNQPQHF

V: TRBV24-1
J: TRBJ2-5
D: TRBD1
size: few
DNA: TGTGCCACCAGTAAGGGGGGACAGGCACAAGAGACCCAGTACTTC
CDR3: CATSKGGQAQETQYF

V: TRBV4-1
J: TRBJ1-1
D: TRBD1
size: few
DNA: TGCGCCAGCAGCCGAACACAGGGGATTTGGACTGAAGCTTTCTTT
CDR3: CASSRTQGIWTEAFF

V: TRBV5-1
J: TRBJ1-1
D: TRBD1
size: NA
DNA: TGCGCCAGCAGCTACCGGACAGGGAAAGAAGCTTTCTTT
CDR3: CASSYRTGKEAFF

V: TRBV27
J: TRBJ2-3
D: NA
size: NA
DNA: TGTGCCAGCAGTTTGGCAGGGAACCCAGATACGCAGTATTTT
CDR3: CASSLAGNPDTQYF

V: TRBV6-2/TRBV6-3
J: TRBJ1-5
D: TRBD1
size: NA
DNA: TGTGCCAGCAGTTACCCCCGAGGGACAGTTACGGATCAGCCCCAGCATTTT
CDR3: CASSYPRGTVTDQPQHF

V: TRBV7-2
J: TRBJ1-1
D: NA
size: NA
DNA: TGTGCCAGCAGCTTAGACGGAATGAACACTGAAGCTTTCTTT
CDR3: CASSLDGMNTEAFF

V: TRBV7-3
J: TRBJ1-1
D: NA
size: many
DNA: TGTGCCAGCAGCTTAGCAGAGGGGCCAGCTTTCTTT
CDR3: CASSLAEGPAFF

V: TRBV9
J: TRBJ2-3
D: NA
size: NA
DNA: TGTGCCAGCAGCGTAGGGCCAGGGCCCACAGATACGCAGTATTTT
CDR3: CASSVGPGPTDTQYF

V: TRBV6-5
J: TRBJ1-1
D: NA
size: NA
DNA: TGTGCCAGCAGGGGGGCCGGGCACTTTGAAGCTTTCTTT
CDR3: CASRGAGHFEAFF

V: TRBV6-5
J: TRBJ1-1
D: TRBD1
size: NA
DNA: TGTGCCAGCAGTTACGAAGGTCATAGAGGACAGGCCTACACTGAAGCTTTCTTT
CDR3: CASSYEGHRGQAYTEAFF

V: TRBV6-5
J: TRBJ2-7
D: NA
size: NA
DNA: TGTGCCAGCAGCTCTAGAATAGTCGAGCAGTACTTC
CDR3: CASSSRIVEQYF

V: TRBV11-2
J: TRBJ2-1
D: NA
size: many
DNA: TGTGCCAGCAGCGCCGCAACAGGAAACAATGAGCAGTTCTTC
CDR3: CASSAATGNNEQFF

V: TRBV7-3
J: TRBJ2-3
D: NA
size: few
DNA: TGTGCCAGCAGCACACCCGGGACAGATACGCAGTATTTT
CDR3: CASSTPGTDTQYF

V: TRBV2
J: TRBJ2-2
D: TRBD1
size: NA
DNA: TGTGCCAGCAGTGTCGTTGGTGTCGGGACAGCGAACACCGGGGAGCTGTTTTTT
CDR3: CASSVVGVGTANTGELFF

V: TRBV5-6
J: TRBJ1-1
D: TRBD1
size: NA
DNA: TGTGCCAGCAGGCGACAGGGGGTTGATAACACTGAAGCTTTCTTT
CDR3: CASRRQGVDNTEAFF

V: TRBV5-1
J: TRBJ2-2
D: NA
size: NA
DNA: TGCGCCAGCAGCCGTTTGTCGGGCACCGGGGAGCTGTTTTTT
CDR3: CASSRLSGTGELFF

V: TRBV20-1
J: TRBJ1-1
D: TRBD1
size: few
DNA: TGCAGTGCTAAAGACAGGGGGAACACTGAAGCTTTCTTT
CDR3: CSAKDRGNTEAFF

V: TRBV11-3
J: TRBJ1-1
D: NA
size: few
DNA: TGTGCCAGCAGCTTAGATCATAGGGGGGAGTACACTGAAGCTTTCTTT
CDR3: CASSLDHRGEYTEAFF

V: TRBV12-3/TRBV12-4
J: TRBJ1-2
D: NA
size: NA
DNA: TGTGCCGGCAGTACCGCCCTCAGGGATCTCTCCACCTTC
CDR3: CAGSTALRDLSTF

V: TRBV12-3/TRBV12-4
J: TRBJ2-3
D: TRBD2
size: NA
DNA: TGTGCCAGCAGTTGGGGACTAGCGGGAGCCCGAGATACGCAGTATTTT
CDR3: CASSWGLAGARDTQYF

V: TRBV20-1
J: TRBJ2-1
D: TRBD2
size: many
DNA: TGCAGTGCTTACACGGGGCGGGGGGGCCGGAATGAGCAGTTCTTC
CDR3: CSAYTGRGGRNEQFF

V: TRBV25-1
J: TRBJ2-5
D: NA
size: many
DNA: TGTGCCAGCAGTGACAGGGGTTCAACCCAGTACTTC
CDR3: CASSDRGSTQYF

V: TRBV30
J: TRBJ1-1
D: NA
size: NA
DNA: TGTGCCTGGAGTGTGGACGGGGACACTGAAGCTTTCTTT
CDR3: CAWSVDGDTEAFF

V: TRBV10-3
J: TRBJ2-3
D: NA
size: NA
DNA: TGTGCCATCAGCGAGCCCCCCGTGGATACGCAGTATTTT
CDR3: CAISEPPVDTQYF